In this sample, the clone carrying this T cell receptor beta chain turned up a few times. This sample is part of a study of T cell repertoires in cytomegalovirus infection. TCRdb independently ran MiXCR on the reads; one entry per CDR3 protein. The table shows about 360,000 distinct CDR3 sequences, with 15% to 20% occurring only once. The CDR3 contains 15 residues. Germline lookup yields CDR1 LNHDA and CDR2 SQIVND (reference sequence). V lost 9 bases and J lost 1, with 16 bases in between. The chain is built from TRBV19 and TRBJ2-4, with D perhaps TRBD1 (5 bases). The sample taken for sequencing was PBMCs. The sequence was obtained from a human donor in good health (CMV status not recorded). Some clones in this sample may be carry-over from other donors' samples. The CDR3 DNA is TGTGCCAGCCAGACCCAGGGTTCGGCCAAAAACATTCAGTACTTC. Its protein product is CASQTQGSAKNIQYF.